Listed here are 18 T cell receptor beta chains from one sample, sequenced in a study of blood T cells in healthy people across ages. Through a sample-barcoded 5' primer and a J-beta primer mix, a second PCR was run for roughly 6 to 11 cycles. TCRdb reanalysed the 5' RACE reads using MiXCR and keeps one entry per CDR3 protein. Here the sample spans just under 900,000 distinct CDR3 sequences, more than 25% being singletons. The specimen was blood. Every receptor here comes from a woman of 80 years or more in good health.

The V call is TRBV5-1, the J call TRBJ1-6, with D possibly being TRBD1 (6 bases). The CDR3 totals 16 residues. The germline V gene encodes CDR1 SGHRS and CDR2 YFSETQ. V was shortened by 0 bases and J by 2 bases, with 9 bases between the two germline ends. CDR3 nucleotides: TGCGCCAGCAGCTTGGAGGGGGAAGCCTATAATTCACCCCTCCACTTT. Translation: CASSLEGEAYNSPLHF.

In its sample, this clonotype was seen many times. The chain recombines TRBV5-1 with TRBJ1-6; a weak D match, TRBD1 (6 bases). From germline, CDR1 is SGHRS and CDR2 YFSETQ. V was trimmed by 0 bases and J by 10 bases, leaving 11 bases between them. The length of the CDR3 is 14 residues. Written as DNA, the CDR3 is TGCGCCAGCAGCTTGGACTTCCAGGGGTCACCCCTCCACTTT. It is translated as CASSLDFQGSPLHF.

This clonotype was detected ten times or more. This sequence joins TRBV14 and TRBJ2-1; unclear D gene. The V gene lost 1 base and the J gene lost 9 bases, with 10 bases spanning the gap. This CDR3 is built from 13 residues. CDR1 and CDR2 from the germline V gene are SGHDN and FVKESK. The CDR3: CASSQVGYSEQFF. The CDR3 DNA follows: TGTGCCAGCAGCCAAGTTGGGTATTCTGAGCAGTTCTTC. Full variable domain (missing parts from reference TRBV14 and TRBJ2-1): EAGVTQFPSHSVIEKGQTVTLRCDPISGHDNLYWYRRVMGKEIKFLLHFVKESKQDESGMPNNRFLAERTGGTYSTLKVQPAELEDSGVYFCASSQVGYSEQFFGPGTRLTVL.

This clonotype turned up a few times. CDR3: CASSVGPGADTQYF. CDR3 DNA: TGTGCCAGCAGCGTAGGCCCAGGGGCAGATACGCAGTATTTT. The chain uses TRBV9 and TRBJ2-3; a possible D gene is TRBD1 (6 bases). Germline V lookup: CDR1 SGDLS, CDR2 YYNGEE. This CDR3 region has 14 residues. Trimming took off 0 bases at V and 4 bases at J, with 9 bases between the two ends.

The sample holds many counts of this clonotype. CDR3 sequence reads: CASNRRGGTDTQYF. The CDR3, as DNA: TGTGCCAGTAATCGGCGGGGAGGCACAGATACGCAGTATTTT. The gene calls are TRBV5-6 and TRBJ2-3; D possibly corresponds to TRBD2 (6 bases). The CDR3 runs to 14 residues. Germline values: CDR1 SGHDT, CDR2 YYEEEE. V lost 8 bases and J 1 base, leaving 14 bases between the germline ends.

This clonotype has a count of ten or more. The chain employs TRBV4-3 and TRBJ2-7; 8 nucleotides agree with TRBD2. CDR3 length: 15 residues. The germline V gene encodes CDR1 LGHNA and CDR2 YSLEER. After removal of 0 bases from V and 3 bases from J, the junction contained 4 bases not matched to a gene. CDR3 DNA: TGCGCCAGCAGCCAAGAGGCTAGCGGGTACTACGAGCAGTACTTC. Translation gives CASSQEASGYYEQYF.

The chain joins TRBV9 to TRBJ2-1; the match to TRBD2 covers 10 bases. CDR1 and CDR2 (germline): SGDLS, YYNGEE. The CDR3 contains 16 residues. V was pared by 3 bases and J by 9 bases, with 12 bases of the junction left unmatched. This chain's CDR3 is CASSEPAGGPIAEQFF. DNA of the CDR3: TGTGCCAGCAGCGAACCAGCGGGGGGGCCTATCGCTGAGCAGTTCTTC.

The chain uses TRBV5-5 and TRBJ1-5; 8 bases line up with TRBD1. Germline values: CDR1 SGHKS, CDR2 YYEKEE (reference sequence). This CDR3 region has 20 residues. With V trimmed by 1 base and J by 4 bases, 19 bases remained unmatched. Here the CDR3 DNA reads TGTGCCAGCAGCTTGAGGCCCCCGGGACAGGAATTTACCCGAAATCAGCCCCAGCATTTT. It is translated as CASSLRPPGQEFTRNQPQHF.

The chain carries TRBV28 and TRBJ1-5; D is possibly TRBD1 (6 bases). The V end was cut by 4 bases, the J end by 3 bases, with 31 bases between. CDR3 length: 21 residues. CDR1 is MDHEN, CDR2 SYDVKM, per germline. CDR3 region: CASSSRSYRRDIQGDNQPQHF. As DNA, the CDR3 is TGTGCCAGCAGTTCCAGATCCTATCGCCGGGACATACAAGGAGACAATCAGCCCCAGCATTTT.

This clonotype has a handful of counts. The chain combines TRBV12-3 or TRBV12-4 with TRBJ2-7, with TRBD2 matching 7 bases. The length of the CDR3 is 15 residues. Trimming took 5 bases from V and 3 from J; bases not matched to a gene: 10. The CDR3, as DNA: TGTGCCAGCAGTCCCCGAGGAGCGGGGCACTACGAGCAGTACTTC. Translated: CASSPRGAGHYEQYF.

This clonotype has only a few counts. The rearrangement uses TRBV6-1 and TRBJ1-2; 7 positions agree with TRBD1. Trimming took 3 bases from V and 2 from J; bases not matched to a gene: 6. The CDR3 loop spans 15 amino acids. Germline V gene data show CDR1 as MNHNS and CDR2 as SASEGT. The CDR3 DNA follows: TGTGCCAGCAGTGAGACAGGGAAGTTAAACTATGGCTACACCTTC. Amino acid sequence: CASSETGKLNYGYTF.

J is TRBJ1-6 and V is TRBV5-6; D gene uncertain. Germline V gene lookup returns CDR1 SGHDT and CDR2 YYEEEE. The CDR3 spans 15 residues. Trimming left V 1 base short and J 8 bases short, with 13 bases between. The CDR3 is CASSLFTQAYSPLHF. The CDR3 nucleotides are TGTGCCAGCAGCTTGTTCACCCAGGCTTATTCACCCCTCCACTTT. The full variable domain, rest sourced from reference TRBV5-6 and TRBJ1-6, is DAGVTQSPTHLIKTRGQQVTLRCSPKSGHDTVSWYQQALGQGPQFIFQYYEEEERQRGNFPDRFSGHQFPNYSSELNVNALLLGDSALYLCASSLFTQAYSPLHFGNGTRLTVT.

The J gene is TRBJ1-2, the V gene TRBV6-2 or TRBV6-3, with D tentatively TRBD1 (5 bases). V was trimmed by 8 bases and J by 4 bases, leaving 14 bases between them. The germline CDR1 and CDR2 sequences are MNHEY and SVGEGT. The CDR3 covers 13 residues. CDR3 bases: TGTGCCAGCGTTGGGGACGGATGCTATGGCTACACCTTC. Encoded protein: CASVGDGCYGYTF.

This clonotype was picked up a small number of times. The chain links TRBV30 to TRBJ1-4, with D unresolved. Germline V gene sequence: CDR1 GTSNPN, CDR2 SVGIG (reference sequence). The V end was cut by 0 bases, the J end by 1 base, with 0 bases between. The CDR3 has 12 amino acids. CDR3 in amino acids: CAWSVTNEKLFF. The CDR3 region has the DNA TGTGCCTGGAGTGTAACTAATGAAAAACTGTTTTTT.

This clonotype was observed many times. The V gene is TRBV6-2 or TRBV6-3, the J gene TRBJ2-5, with 7 bases fitting TRBD1. Germline V gives CDR1 MNHEY, CDR2 SVGEGT. V lost 2 bases to trimming and J lost 1 base; unmatched junction nucleotides: 7. The CDR3 sequence is 16 residues long. The CDR3 region is CASSYPGQRVQETQYF. DNA for the CDR3: TGTGCCAGCAGTTACCCGGGACAGCGAGTCCAAGAGACCCAGTACTTC.

As concerns this clonotype: At one end, the junction sequence differs from germline, possibly due to a read error. This chain uses TRBV20-1 with TRBJ2-5; D is unclear. The end of the DNA aligns better with TRBJ2-7, so the J call may be wrong. There are 17 residues in the CDR3. In germline, CDR1 is DFQATT, CDR2 SNEGSKA (reference sequence). The CDR3, as DNA: TGCGGTGCTAGAGATAAAGTAAGGTGGGTCGGAAGCCCCGAGCAGTACTTC. Amino acids: CGARDKVRWVGSPEQYF.

For this clonotype: This may arise from a read error, as a much more abundant clone is one base away. The genes are TRBV10-3 and TRBJ2-4, with D perhaps matching TRBD2 (5 bases). The last part of the DNA fits TRBJ2-5 better; the J call may be wrong. CDR3 length: 14 residues. Germline V CDR1 and CDR2: ENHRY, SYGVKD. CDR3 coding DNA: TGTGCCACCAGTGAGGGAGAGGGAGCCGAGACCCAGTACTTC. Translating gives CATSEGEGAETQYF.

The CDR3 bases are TGTGCCAGCAGCCAAGCCGCGGACTATGGCTACACCTTC. Its protein is CASSQAADYGYTF. This chain links TRBV16 with TRBJ1-2, with D uncertain. Germline values: CDR1 KGHSY, CDR2 FQNENV. V lost 2 bases to trimming and J lost 3 bases, with 7 bases between them. The CDR3 totals 13 residues.